This TCR beta chain comes out of a study of T cell repertoires in cytomegalovirus infection. The overall study: The study used recently identified HLA-C-restricted and well-studied HLA-B-restricted CMV epitopes. It can be stated that public TCR beta signatures indicated CMV infection as well as a matching HLA type.

The CDR3 extends over 15 amino acids. V was shortened by 0 bases and J by 1 base, with 9 bases between the two germline ends. Germline CDR1 and CDR2: LGHNA and YSLEER. Concerning this clonotype: Its cognate antigen is unknown.

TCRdb analysed the reads with MiXCR anew, one entry per CDR3 protein. The sample contains roughly 730,000 distinct CDR3 sequences, approximately 33% of which appear only once. Sequences were derived from cultured PBMCs, sampled from culture after CMV antigen stimulation. This clonotype was sampled from a human donor in good health (CMV status not recorded). Some clones in this sample may be carry-over from other donors' samples. The rearrangement links TRBV4-3 to TRBJ1-1; D ambiguous. This chain's CDR3 is CASSQDGEPNTEAFF. The CDR3 coding sequence is TGCGCCAGCAGCCAAGACGGGGAGCCGAACACTGAAGCTTTCTTT.